The source of this T cell receptor (beta chain) is a study of blood T cell repertoires in COVID-19 (dated by TCRdb to between 2020 and 2021). A note on the overall study: Samples covering the acute and convalescent phases of COVID-19 were provided by collaborators in the United States, Italy and Spain. Samples came from the ongoing ImmuneRACE study (first 160 participants) plus 1,254 subjects from 6 global collaborators. The repertoires were released in a freely available public database meant as a resource for research on the immune response to SARS-CoV-2. The prospective study material was composed of cDNA or gDNA derived from T cells, B-cell-depleted T cells, or PBMCs. Nearly every sample came with metadata listing a de-identified subject ID, COVID-19 status, age in years and sex. The dataset comprised deeply sampled blood TCRbeta repertoires from subjects exposed to, actively infected with, or recovered from COVID-19. Where available, HLA class I and class II types were obtained from metadata supplied by the sample provider rather than from assay-based typing.

From the cysteine up to the phenylalanine, the CDR3 has a length of 16 residues. CDR3 DNA is the only sequence kept; it has 48 bases, read in frame from the first base. Cut back by 1 base and 1 base, the V and J ends lie 11 bases apart. CDR1 and CDR2 are drawn from the germline V gene: SGHTS, YDEGEE. Each collaborating institution followed its own protocols to collect whole blood in K2EDTA tubes. For TCRbeta analysis, collaborator samples were shipped as frozen whole blood, as isolated PBMCs, or as DNA extracted from either sample type. About this clone: Its target antigen remains unknown. Base quality data are lacking; no much larger clone is found one base away.

TCRbeta CDR3 regions were amplified from genomic DNA using the immunoSEQ Assay, a bias-controlled multiplex PCR. In the authors' own workflow: Nucleated cell counts per sample were estimated from amplification of reference gene primers within the assay. To quantify the absolute abundance of each unique TCRbeta CDR3 rearrangement, sequence reads were collapsed and filtered. For each sample, productive Simpson clonality was calculated by taking the square root of Simpson's diversity index across productive rearrangements. TCRdb took this table from immuneACCESS and kept in-frame rearrangements with V and J called. Such tables lack part of the clones; where checked against another copy, unresolved V genes explain under half of the gap, and the rest is unexplained. V, J and clone size are those of that table, while D and trimming were read from the DNA. In this sample the table shows about 360,000 clones, roughly 77% of which occur a single time. 0.85% to 1.2% of the sample is taken by the ten largest.

General findings and caveats noted by the study authors: How much clinical and demographic metadata was included differed by source and by participant, and the metadata was provided uncurated.

The rearrangement combines TRBV5-8 with TRBJ2-2; TRBD1 is perhaps the D gene, given 6 matching bases. Source material: peripheral blood. The TCR comes from a human donor with acute or convalescent COVID-19. The donor label of this sample is uncertain. The CDR3 has the sequence CASSLFTGLNTGELFF. The nucleotide sequence reads TGTGCCAGCAGCTTGTTTACAGGGTTGAACACCGGGGAGCTGTTTTTT.